This is a list of T cell receptor beta chains from one sample in a study of cytomegalovirus exposure and HLA in healthy donors. The assay was immunoSEQ multiplex PCR, and TCRdb's table has in-frame clones only and misses some. The sample table sets out about 58,000 clones. Material: PBMCs. Receptor source: a woman aged 18-29 years in good health and CMV-seronegative. CDR3s include the opening cysteine and the closing phenylalanine or tryptophan. D genes are given only for firm matches.

CDR3 DNA: TGTGCCAGCAGCCTGTTCGGTGGTAAAGTGAACACTGAAGCTTTCTTT; CDR3 protein: CASSLFGGKVNTEAFF; J gene: TRBJ1-1; V gene: TRBV5-8; D gene: .
CDR3 DNA: TGTGCCGGGGGTAAAGCGGGGGACTACACAGATACGCAGTATTTT; CDR3 protein: CAGGKAGDYTDTQYF; J gene: TRBJ2-3; V gene: TRBV30; D gene: TRBD2
CDR3 DNA: TGTGCCAGTAGTAGCAACCTCGGTGGGAGCGAAGCTTTCTTT; CDR3 protein: CASSSNLGGSEAFF; J gene: TRBJ1-1; V gene: TRBV19; D gene: .
CDR3 DNA: TGTGCCAGCAGCTATACAGCTAACTATGGCTACACCTTC; CDR3 protein: CASSYTANYGYTF; J gene: TRBJ1-2; V gene: TRBV6-5; D gene: .
CDR3 DNA: TGTGCCAGCTCACCTGCTAGCGGGGAAAACATTCAGTACTTC; CDR3 protein: CASSPASGENIQYF; J gene: TRBJ2-4; V gene: TRBV18; D gene: TRBD2
CDR3 DNA: TGTGCCAGCAGCATACAGGGGGCGGAAGGCACTGAAGCTTTCTTT; CDR3 protein: CASSIQGAEGTEAFF; J gene: TRBJ1-1; V gene: TRBV5-4; D gene: TRBD1
CDR3 DNA: TGTGCCAGCAGTCGTACCGGGACAAACTCCTACGAGCAGTACTTC; CDR3 protein: CASSRTGTNSYEQYF; J gene: TRBJ2-7; V gene: TRBV2; D gene: .
CDR3 DNA: TGTGCCAGCAGTGCCGCACAGGGTTTTAGACACACCATATATTTT; CDR3 protein: CASSAAQGFRHTIYF; J gene: TRBJ1-3; V gene: TRBV27; D gene: .
CDR3 DNA: TGTGCCAGCAGCCCGCCGGGGGTCCGCGAGCAGTACTTC; CDR3 protein: CASSPPGVREQYF; J gene: TRBJ2-7; V gene: TRBV5-4; D gene: .
CDR3 DNA: TGTGCCAGCAGCAGCAACACCGGGGAGCTGTTTTTT; CDR3 protein: CASSSNTGELFF; J gene: TRBJ2-2; V gene: TRBV9; D gene: .
CDR3 DNA: TGCAGTGCTAGAGATCTATCCGGCTACACCTTC; CDR3 protein: CSARDLSGYTF; J gene: TRBJ1-2; V gene: TRBV20-1; D gene: .
CDR3 DNA: TGCGCCAGCAGCTTAAAAGGACAGGGGCAGGGCTATGGCTACACCTTC; CDR3 protein: CASSLKGQGQGYGYTF; J gene: TRBJ1-2; V gene: TRBV5-1; D gene: TRBD1
CDR3 DNA: TGTGCCAGCAGCTTTGAGGGGGACTACCAATTT; CDR3 protein: CASSFEGDYQF; J gene: TRBJ1-1; V gene: TRBV7-9; D gene: .
CDR3 DNA: TGCAGCGTTGACCCCGACAGGGCGGTCGGGAACACTGAAGCTTTCTTT; CDR3 protein: CSVDPDRAVGNTEAFF; J gene: TRBJ1-1; V gene: TRBV29-1; D gene: TRBD1
CDR3 DNA: TGTGCCAGCAGCTTAGTTGCGGGGAACACTGAAGCTTTCTTT; CDR3 protein: CASSLVAGNTEAFF; J gene: TRBJ1-1; V gene: TRBV7-8; D gene: .
CDR3 DNA: TGCAGTGTCGGGAACTCTGAAGCTTTCTTT; CDR3 protein: CSVGNSEAFF; J gene: TRBJ1-1; V gene: TRBV20-1; D gene: .
CDR3 DNA: TGTGCCAGCAGCCCCAACTCGGGTTACGAGCAGTACTTC; CDR3 protein: CASSPNSGYEQYF; J gene: TRBJ2-7; V gene: TRBV11-1; D gene: .
CDR3 DNA: TGCGCCACCATGGAGGAGGGGGCGAAGGGGACTGAAGCTTTCTTT; CDR3 protein: CATMEEGAKGTEAFF; J gene: TRBJ1-1; V gene: TRBV5-1; D gene: TRBD1
CDR3 DNA: TGTGCCAGCAGCGTGATCGGAGTTAATTCACCCCTCCACTTT; CDR3 protein: CASSVIGVNSPLHF; J gene: TRBJ1-6; V gene: TRBV9; D gene: .
CDR3 DNA: TGCGCCAGCAGCTTTCTAACAGGGGAAGGCTACACCTTC; CDR3 protein: CASSFLTGEGYTF; J gene: TRBJ1-2; V gene: TRBV5-1; D gene: TRBD1
CDR3 DNA: TGTGCCAGCAGCTTGGTGGGACAGGAATACTATGGCTACACCTTC; CDR3 protein: CASSLVGQEYYGYTF; J gene: TRBJ1-2; V gene: TRBV5-6; D gene: TRBD1
CDR3 DNA: TGTGCCAGCAGCTCCCCAGGGAAGAAGAACATTCAGTACTTC; CDR3 protein: CASSSPGKKNIQYF; J gene: TRBJ2-4; V gene: TRBV5-5; D gene: .
CDR3 DNA: TGTGCCAGCAGCTTAGTAACGGGACTAGCTGTAATGAAGCAGTTCTTC; CDR3 protein: CASSLVTGLAVMKQFF; J gene: TRBJ2-1; V gene: TRBV7-2; D gene: TRBD2
CDR3 DNA: TGTGCCAGCAGCGTAGCCTGGAACAGATTAAATGAAAAACTGTTTTTT; CDR3 protein: CASSVAWNRLNEKLFF; J gene: TRBJ1-4; V gene: TRBV9; D gene: .
CDR3 DNA: TGTGCCAGCTCAGGTCTTTACGGCGGGGGGCCCCTCACAGATACGCAGTATTTT; CDR3 protein: CASSGLYGGGPLTDTQYF; J gene: TRBJ2-3; V gene: TRBV18; D gene: TRBD2
CDR3 DNA: TGTGCCAGCAGCCTACAGCCCGGTGAGCAGTTCTTC; CDR3 protein: CASSLQPGEQFF; J gene: TRBJ2-1; V gene: TRBV5-8; D gene: .
CDR3 DNA: TGTGCCAGCCAACAGGTTCTTCAAGAGACCCAGTACTTC; CDR3 protein: CASQQVLQETQYF; J gene: TRBJ2-5; V gene: TRBV18; D gene: .
CDR3 DNA: TGTGCCAGCGACGGACAGGGACGGTTGTCAGATACGCAGTATTTT; CDR3 protein: CASDGQGRLSDTQYF; J gene: TRBJ2-3; V gene: TRBV6-1; D gene: TRBD1
CDR3 DNA: TGTGCCAGCAGTGAAGTTCACGGAGCGGGGGGGTCCCCAAGCTCCTACAATGAGCAGTTCTTC; CDR3 protein: CASSEVHGAGGSPSSYNEQFF; J gene: TRBJ2-1; V gene: TRBV6-1; D gene: TRBD2
CDR3 DNA: TGTGCCAGCAGCAACAGGGGTTTTGGGGAGCAGTTCTTC; CDR3 protein: CASSNRGFGEQFF; J gene: TRBJ2-1; V gene: TRBV2; D gene: TRBD1
CDR3 DNA: TGCGCCAGCAGCCAAGTCGGGACAGGGGGCCATCAGCCCCAGCATTTT; CDR3 protein: CASSQVGTGGHQPQHF; J gene: TRBJ1-5; V gene: TRBV4-1; D gene: TRBD1
CDR3 DNA: TGTGCCAGCAGCGCCATATTTCGGACAGGGAATCAGCCCCAGCATTTT; CDR3 protein: CASSAIFRTGNQPQHF; J gene: TRBJ1-5; V gene: TRBV2; D gene: TRBD1
CDR3 DNA: TGTGCCAGCAGTCTTATGAGAAACACTGAAGCTTTCTTT; CDR3 protein: CASSLMRNTEAFF; J gene: TRBJ1-1; V gene: TRBV14; D gene: .
CDR3 DNA: TGCGCCAGCAGCCAAGCCGTCTTTCAGGGGCTCTATGGCTACACCTTC; CDR3 protein: CASSQAVFQGLYGYTF; J gene: TRBJ1-2; V gene: TRBV4-1; D gene: .
CDR3 DNA: TGTGCCACCAGCAGCATGAAGACAGGGGAGCACTTTCACTATGGCTACACCTTC; CDR3 protein: CATSSMKTGEHFHYGYTF; J gene: TRBJ1-2; V gene: TRBV15; D gene: TRBD1
CDR3 DNA: TGTGCCAGCAGCGAAGGACAGGGAAAAGCTTTCTTT; CDR3 protein: CASSEGQGKAFF; J gene: TRBJ1-1; V gene: TRBV7-8; D gene: TRBD1
CDR3 DNA: TGCGCCAGCAGCCCAAGATCAGGCTCCCAAGAGACCCAGTACTTC; CDR3 protein: CASSPRSGSQETQYF; J gene: TRBJ2-5; V gene: TRBV4-1; D gene: .
CDR3 DNA: TGTGCCAGCAGTTTACTGGGGCTAGCGGGAAGGAGCTCCTACAATGAGCAGTTCTTC; CDR3 protein: CASSLLGLAGRSSYNEQFF; J gene: TRBJ2-1; V gene: TRBV27; D gene: TRBD2
CDR3 DNA: TGTGCCACCAGCGGAGCGGGGGGAAACACCATATATTTT; CDR3 protein: CATSGAGGNTIYF; J gene: TRBJ1-3; V gene: TRBV15; D gene: .
CDR3 DNA: TGTGCCAGCAGCATAGAAGAAGGGGTTGGTCAGCCCCAGCATTTT; CDR3 protein: CASSIEEGVGQPQHF; J gene: TRBJ1-5; V gene: TRBV7-6; D gene: .
CDR3 DNA: TGTGCCAGCACCCCATCGTGGTATACATCAGATACGCAGTATTTT; CDR3 protein: CASTPSWYTSDTQYF; J gene: TRBJ2-3; V gene: TRBV11-2; D gene: .
CDR3 DNA: TGTGCCAGCAGTTTAGGTCCCGGAGATACGCAGTATTTT; CDR3 protein: CASSLGPGDTQYF; J gene: TRBJ2-3; V gene: TRBV27; D gene: .
CDR3 DNA: TGTGCCAGCAGTTACTCGATAACGGAGGGGCCTTTTGGCTACACCTTC; CDR3 protein: CASSYSITEGPFGYTF; J gene: TRBJ1-2; V gene: TRBV6-6; D gene: .
CDR3 DNA: TGTGCCAGCGCCACGGAACAGGGGAACACTGAAGCTTTCTTT; CDR3 protein: CASATEQGNTEAFF; J gene: TRBJ1-1; V gene: TRBV6-6; D gene: .
CDR3 DNA: TGTGCCAGCAGCCGTCCTCGGGGGGGGCCGGATACGCAGTATTTT; CDR3 protein: CASSRPRGGPDTQYF; J gene: TRBJ2-3; V gene: TRBV5-4; D gene: TRBD2
CDR3 DNA: TGTGCCAGCAGTTTCGGCAGGGCGGCTTTCTTT; CDR3 protein: CASSFGRAAFF; J gene: TRBJ1-1; V gene: TRBV28; D gene: .
CDR3 DNA: TGTGCCAGCAGTCACAGTACAGGGAACACCGGGGAGCTGTTTTTT; CDR3 protein: CASSHSTGNTGELFF; J gene: TRBJ2-2; V gene: TRBV6-5; D gene: .
CDR3 DNA: TGCGCCAGCAGCTTGGAAGGCAGGTCCAATGAGCAGTTCTTC; CDR3 protein: CASSLEGRSNEQFF; J gene: TRBJ2-1; V gene: TRBV5-1; D gene: .
CDR3 DNA: TGTGCCAGCAGTTACTTCGACAGGGCGCACGAGCAGTACTTC; CDR3 protein: CASSYFDRAHEQYF; J gene: TRBJ2-7; V gene: TRBV6-6; D gene: TRBD1
CDR3 DNA: TGTGCCAGCAGCTTAGCGAAACGGCTAGCGAGACCTCAAGAGACCCAGTACTTC; CDR3 protein: CASSLAKRLARPQETQYF; J gene: TRBJ2-5; V gene: TRBV7-9; D gene: .
CDR3 DNA: TGCGCCAGCAGCCCTCCGGCTGGGCAGCCCGACAATGAGCAGTTCTTC; CDR3 protein: CASSPPAGQPDNEQFF; J gene: TRBJ2-1; V gene: TRBV5-1; D gene: .
CDR3 DNA: TGTGCCAGCAGCCCAGGGTTTAACTATGGCTACACCTTC; CDR3 protein: CASSPGFNYGYTF; J gene: TRBJ1-2; V gene: TRBV7-9; D gene: .
CDR3 DNA: TGTGCCAGTACTCAAGGGGGTGATACGCAGTATTTT; CDR3 protein: CASTQGGDTQYF; J gene: TRBJ2-3; V gene: TRBV19; D gene: .
CDR3 DNA: TGTGCTACCGGTCGCCCCGCCGGGGAGCTGTTTTTT; CDR3 protein: CATGRPAGELFF; J gene: TRBJ2-2; V gene: TRBV12-5; D gene: .
CDR3 DNA: TGTGCCAGCAGTTTAGGTGGGACAGGGGGCGAAAAACTGTTTTTT; CDR3 protein: CASSLGGTGGEKLFF; J gene: TRBJ1-4; V gene: TRBV28; D gene: TRBD1
CDR3 DNA: TGCAGCGCCAAGAGAGCGGGAGACGAGCAGTACTTC; CDR3 protein: CSAKRAGDEQYF; J gene: TRBJ2-7; V gene: TRBV29-1; D gene: TRBD2
CDR3 DNA: TGCAGTGGAGGACAGGGGCTTGAGCAGTTCTTC; CDR3 protein: CSGGQGLEQFF; J gene: TRBJ2-1; V gene: TRBV20-1; D gene: TRBD1